This T cell receptor beta chain comes out of a study of T cells in Graves' hyperthyroidism and ophthalmopathy. Across the whole study: Prior to any treatment, at the point of initial diagnosis, peripheral blood was collected. General study points: From stable hyperthyroidism, ophthalmopathy was set apart by a 13 V-J model.

Subjects aged 18 to 65 presented with newly diagnosed hyperthyroidism of less than 2 months' duration. This clonotype has at least ten counts. Its antigen is unknown. The CDR3 contains 14 residues. Trimming left V 6 bases short and J 5 bases short, with 19 bases between. Germline assignment: CDR1 DFQATT and CDR2 SNEGSKA (reference sequence). Amplification of TCR beta CDR3 regions was performed using RNA transcripts as template. The HTBI primer set was used in a first-round RT-PCR of the TCR CDR3. TCRdb used MiXCR to reprocess the multiplex PCR reads, holding one entry per CDR3 protein. The sample carries about 320,000 distinct CDR3 sequences, approximately 15% recorded once.

The sequenced material came from blood. The chain recombines TRBV20-1 with TRBJ2-5; D not resolved. The receptor comes from a man aged 30 to 39 with Graves' hyperthyroidism. The CDR3 sequence: CSALGGPVRETQYF. The CDR3 DNA follows: TGCAGTGCCCTAGGTGGACCGGTAAGGGAGACCCAGTACTTC.